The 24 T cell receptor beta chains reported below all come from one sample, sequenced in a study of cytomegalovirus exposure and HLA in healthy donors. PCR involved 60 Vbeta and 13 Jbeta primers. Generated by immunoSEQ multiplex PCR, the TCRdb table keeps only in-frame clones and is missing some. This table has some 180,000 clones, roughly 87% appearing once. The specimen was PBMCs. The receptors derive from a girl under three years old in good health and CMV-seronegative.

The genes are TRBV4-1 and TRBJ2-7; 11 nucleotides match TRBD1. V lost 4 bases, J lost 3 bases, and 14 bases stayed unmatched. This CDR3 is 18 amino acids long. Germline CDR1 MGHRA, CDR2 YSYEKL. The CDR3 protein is CASSRRTGGERLDYEQYF. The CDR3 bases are TGCGCCAGCAGCCGACGGACAGGGGGCGAAAGGCTGGACTACGAGCAGTACTTC.

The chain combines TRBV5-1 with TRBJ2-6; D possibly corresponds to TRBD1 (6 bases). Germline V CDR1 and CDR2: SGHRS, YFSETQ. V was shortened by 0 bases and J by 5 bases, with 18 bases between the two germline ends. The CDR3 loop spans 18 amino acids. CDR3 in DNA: TGCGCCAGCAGCTTGGCTCCCAGGGGCTCGCTCTGGGCCAACGTCCTGACTTTC. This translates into CASSLAPRGSLWANVLTF.

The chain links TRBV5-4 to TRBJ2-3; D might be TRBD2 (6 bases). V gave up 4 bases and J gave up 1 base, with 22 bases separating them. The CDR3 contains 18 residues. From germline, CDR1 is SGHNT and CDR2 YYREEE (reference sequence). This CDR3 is CASSPMISTRSGTDTQYF. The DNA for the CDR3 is TGTGCCAGCAGCCCCATGATCTCGACTAGATCAGGCACAGATACGCAGTATTTT.

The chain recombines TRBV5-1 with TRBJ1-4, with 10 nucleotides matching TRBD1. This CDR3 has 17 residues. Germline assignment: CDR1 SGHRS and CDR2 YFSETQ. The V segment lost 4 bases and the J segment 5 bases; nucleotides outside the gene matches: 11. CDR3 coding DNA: TGCGCCAGCAGCCCCTGGCGGGGGACAGGGGAAAATGAAAAACTGTTTTTT. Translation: CASSPWRGTGENEKLFF.

The CDR3 nucleotides are TGTGCCAGCAGCTTACAGGGGGCCCGCTACGAGCAGTACTTC. Its protein is CASSLQGARYEQYF. This chain uses TRBV5-4 with TRBJ2-7; TRBD1 agrees at 9 bases. Trimming at V came to 2 bases and at J to 3 bases, leaving 3 bases not matched to a gene. From germline, CDR1 is SGHNT and CDR2 YYREEE (reference sequence). This CDR3 region has 14 residues.

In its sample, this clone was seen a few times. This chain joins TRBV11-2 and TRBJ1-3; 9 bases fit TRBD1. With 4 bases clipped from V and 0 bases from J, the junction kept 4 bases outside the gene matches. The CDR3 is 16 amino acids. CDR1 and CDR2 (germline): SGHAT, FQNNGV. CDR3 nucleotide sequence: TGTGCCAGCAGCTGGACAGGGGCTAACTCTGGAAACACCATATATTTT. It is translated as CASSWTGANSGNTIYF.

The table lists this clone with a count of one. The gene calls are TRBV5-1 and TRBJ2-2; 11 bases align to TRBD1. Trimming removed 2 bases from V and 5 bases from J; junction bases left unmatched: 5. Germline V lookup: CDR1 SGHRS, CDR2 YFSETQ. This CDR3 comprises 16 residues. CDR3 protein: CASSLGQGARTGELFF. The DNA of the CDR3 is TGCGCCAGCAGCTTAGGACAGGGGGCAAGGACCGGGGAGCTGTTTTTT.

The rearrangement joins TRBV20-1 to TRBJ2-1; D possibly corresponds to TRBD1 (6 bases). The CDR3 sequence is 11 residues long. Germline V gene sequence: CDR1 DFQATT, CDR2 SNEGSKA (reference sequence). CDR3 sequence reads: CRPSDSAEQFF. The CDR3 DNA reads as TGCAGACCTTCGGACAGCGCAGAGCAGTTCTTC.

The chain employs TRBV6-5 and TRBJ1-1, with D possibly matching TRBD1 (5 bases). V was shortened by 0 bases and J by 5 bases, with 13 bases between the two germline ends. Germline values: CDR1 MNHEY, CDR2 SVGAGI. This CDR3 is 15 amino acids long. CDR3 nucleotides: TGTGCCAGCAGTTACTCGAACATGCCAGGGACTGAAGCTTTCTTT. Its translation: CASSYSNMPGTEAFF.

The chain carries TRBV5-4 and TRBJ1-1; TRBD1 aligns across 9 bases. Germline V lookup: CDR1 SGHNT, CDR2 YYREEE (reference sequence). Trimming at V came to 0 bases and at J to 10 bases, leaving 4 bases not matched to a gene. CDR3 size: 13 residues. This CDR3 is CASSLEQGAGAFF. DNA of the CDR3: TGTGCCAGCAGCTTGGAACAGGGGGCGGGAGCTTTCTTT.

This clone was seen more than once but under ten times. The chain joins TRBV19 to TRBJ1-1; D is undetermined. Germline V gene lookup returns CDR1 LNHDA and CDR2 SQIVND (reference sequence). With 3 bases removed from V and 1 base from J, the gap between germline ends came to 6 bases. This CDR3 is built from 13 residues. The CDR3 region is CASSMKQNTEAFF. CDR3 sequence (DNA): TGTGCCAGTAGTATGAAGCAGAACACTGAAGCTTTCTTT.

CDR3 nucleotide sequence: TGTGCCAGGGGTTGGGGCACGGACTCCTACGAGCAGTACTTC. Residues: CARGWGTDSYEQYF. This chain uses TRBV19 with TRBJ2-7; the D gene is possibly TRBD1 (5 bases). The germline gives CDR1 LNHDA, CDR2 SQIVND (reference sequence). The CDR3 contains 14 residues. Trimming shortened V by 9 bases and J by 0 bases, and 15 bases separated the two germline ends.

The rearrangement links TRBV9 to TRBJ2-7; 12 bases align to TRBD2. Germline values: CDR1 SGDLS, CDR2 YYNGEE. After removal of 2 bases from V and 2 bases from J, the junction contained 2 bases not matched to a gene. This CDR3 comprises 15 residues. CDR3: CASSVLAGGPYEQYF. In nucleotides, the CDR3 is TGTGCCAGCAGCGTCCTAGCGGGAGGGCCCTACGAGCAGTACTTC.

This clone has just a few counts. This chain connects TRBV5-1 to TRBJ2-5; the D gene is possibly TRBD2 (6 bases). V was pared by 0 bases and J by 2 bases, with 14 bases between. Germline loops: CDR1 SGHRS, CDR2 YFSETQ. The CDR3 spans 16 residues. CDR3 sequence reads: CASSLGSRRDQETQYF. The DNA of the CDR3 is TGCGCCAGCAGCTTGGGAAGTAGGCGGGATCAAGAGACCCAGTACTTC.

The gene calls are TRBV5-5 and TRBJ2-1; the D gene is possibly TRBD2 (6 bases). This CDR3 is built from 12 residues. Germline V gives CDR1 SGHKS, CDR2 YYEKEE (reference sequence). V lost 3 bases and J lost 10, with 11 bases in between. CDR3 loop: CASSWGEGEQFF. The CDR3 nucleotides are TGTGCCAGCAGCTGGGGGGAAGGGGAGCAGTTCTTC.

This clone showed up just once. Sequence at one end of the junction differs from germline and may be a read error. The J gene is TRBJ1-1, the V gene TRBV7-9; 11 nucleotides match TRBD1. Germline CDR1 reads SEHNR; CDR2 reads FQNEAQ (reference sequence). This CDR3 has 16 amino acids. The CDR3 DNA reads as TGTTCCAGCAGCTTAGTCGGGACAGGGGGAAACACTGAAGCTTTCTTT. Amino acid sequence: CSSSLVGTGGNTEAFF.

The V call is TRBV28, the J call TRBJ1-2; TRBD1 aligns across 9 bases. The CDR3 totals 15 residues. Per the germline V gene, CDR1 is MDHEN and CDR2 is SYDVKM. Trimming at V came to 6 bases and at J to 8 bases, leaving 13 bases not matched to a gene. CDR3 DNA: TGTGCCAGCAGAAATTCGGGACAGGGTTTTTACGGCTACACCTTC. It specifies CASRNSGQGFYGYTF.

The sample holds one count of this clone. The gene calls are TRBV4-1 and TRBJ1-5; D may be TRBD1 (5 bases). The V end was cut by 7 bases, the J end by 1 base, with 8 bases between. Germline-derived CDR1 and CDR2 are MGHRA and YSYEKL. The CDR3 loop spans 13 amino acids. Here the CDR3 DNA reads TGCGCCAGCAACTCAGGGAGCAATCAGCCCCAGCATTTT. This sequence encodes CASNSGSNQPQHF.

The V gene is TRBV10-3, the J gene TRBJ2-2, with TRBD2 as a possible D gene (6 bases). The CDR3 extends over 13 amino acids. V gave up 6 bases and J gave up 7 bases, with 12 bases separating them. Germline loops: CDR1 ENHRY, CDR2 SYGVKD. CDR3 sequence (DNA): TGTGCCATCAGCACGACCGGGGGCGGGGAGCTGTTTTTT. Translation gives CAISTTGGGELFF.

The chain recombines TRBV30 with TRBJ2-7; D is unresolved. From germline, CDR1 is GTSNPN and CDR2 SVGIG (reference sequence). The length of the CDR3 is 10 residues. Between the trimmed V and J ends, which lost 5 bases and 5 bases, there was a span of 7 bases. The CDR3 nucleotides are TGTGCCTGGTCAGGTGACGAGCAGTACTTC. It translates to CAWSGDEQYF.

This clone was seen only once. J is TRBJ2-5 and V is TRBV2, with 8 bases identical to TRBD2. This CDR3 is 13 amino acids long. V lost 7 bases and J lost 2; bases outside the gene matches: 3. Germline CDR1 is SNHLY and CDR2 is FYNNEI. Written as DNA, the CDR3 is TGTGCCAGCAACGGGGGGGGGCAAGAGACCCAGTACTTC. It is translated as CASNGGGQETQYF.

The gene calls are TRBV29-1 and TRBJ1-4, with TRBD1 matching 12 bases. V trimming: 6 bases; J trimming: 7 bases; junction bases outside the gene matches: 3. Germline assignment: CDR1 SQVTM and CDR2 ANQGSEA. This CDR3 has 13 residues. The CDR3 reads CSVGTGGIEKLFF. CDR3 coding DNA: TGCAGCGTAGGGACAGGGGGCATTGAAAAACTGTTTTTT.

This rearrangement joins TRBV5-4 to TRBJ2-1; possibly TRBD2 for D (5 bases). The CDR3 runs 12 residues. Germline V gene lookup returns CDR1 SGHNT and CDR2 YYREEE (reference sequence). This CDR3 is CVTGSSYNEQFF. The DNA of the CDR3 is TGTGTAACGGGGAGCTCCTACAATGAGCAGTTCTTC.

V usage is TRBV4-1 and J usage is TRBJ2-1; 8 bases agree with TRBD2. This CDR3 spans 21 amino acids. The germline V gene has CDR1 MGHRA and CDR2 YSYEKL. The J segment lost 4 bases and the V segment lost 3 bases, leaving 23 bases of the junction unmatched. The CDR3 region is CASSQRTPDSGKVNPYNEQFF. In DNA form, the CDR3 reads TGCGCCAGCAGCCAGCGGACCCCGGATAGCGGGAAGGTCAATCCATACAATGAGCAGTTCTTC.